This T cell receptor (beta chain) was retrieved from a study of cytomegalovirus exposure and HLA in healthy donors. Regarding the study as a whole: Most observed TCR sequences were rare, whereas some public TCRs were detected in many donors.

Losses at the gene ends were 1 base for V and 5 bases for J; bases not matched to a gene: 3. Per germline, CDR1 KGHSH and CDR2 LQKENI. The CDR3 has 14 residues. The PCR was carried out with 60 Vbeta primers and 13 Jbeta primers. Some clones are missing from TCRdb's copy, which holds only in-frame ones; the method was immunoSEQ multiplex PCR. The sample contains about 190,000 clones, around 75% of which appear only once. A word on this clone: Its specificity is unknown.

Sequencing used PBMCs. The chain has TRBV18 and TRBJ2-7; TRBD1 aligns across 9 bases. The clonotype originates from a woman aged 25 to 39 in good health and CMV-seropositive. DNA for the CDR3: TGTGCCAGCTCACCACGACAGGGGGTCCACGAGCAGTACTTC. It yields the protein CASSPRQGVHEQYF. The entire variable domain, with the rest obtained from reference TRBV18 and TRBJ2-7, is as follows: NAGVMQNPRHLVRRRGQEARLRCSPMKGHSHVYWYRQLPEEGLKFMVYLQKENIIDESGMPKERFSAEFPKEGPSILRIQQVVRGDSAAYFCASSPRQGVHEQYFGPGTRLTVT.